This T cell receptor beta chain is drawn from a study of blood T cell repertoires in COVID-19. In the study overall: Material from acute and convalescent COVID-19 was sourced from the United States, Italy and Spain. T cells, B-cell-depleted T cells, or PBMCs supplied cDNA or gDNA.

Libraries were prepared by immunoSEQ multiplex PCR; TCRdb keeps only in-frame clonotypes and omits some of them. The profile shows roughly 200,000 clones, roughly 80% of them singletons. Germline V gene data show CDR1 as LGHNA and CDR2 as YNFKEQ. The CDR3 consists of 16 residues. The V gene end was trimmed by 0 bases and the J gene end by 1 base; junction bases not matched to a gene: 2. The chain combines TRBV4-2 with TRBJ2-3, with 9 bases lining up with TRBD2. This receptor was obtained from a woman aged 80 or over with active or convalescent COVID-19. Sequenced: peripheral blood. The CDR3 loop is CASSQDPSGGTDTQYF. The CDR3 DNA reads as TGTGCCAGCAGCCAAGACCCTAGCGGGGGCACAGATACGCAGTATTTT.